A single sample gave rise to the 30 T cell receptor beta chains below, sequenced in a study of spatial heterogeneity in lung cancer. Findings of the study overall: Counts of expanded alpha and beta TCRs within tumors tracked the tumor nonsynonymous mutation count.

Time point given: sample taken at primary tumor resection. TCRdb used MiXCR to reprocess the 5' RACE reads, holding one entry per CDR3 protein. The sample records 20,000 to 25,000 distinct CDR3 sequences, about 2.7% being singletons. What these receptors recognize is not known. Sample: lung tumor tissue, taken at surgery. These receptors were obtained from a male donor with early-stage non-small cell lung cancer.

This clonotype was seen repeatedly, ten times or more. The CDR3 DNA is TGCAGTGCTGGAGCCACTAGCGGAAGGTCCTACGAGCAGTACTTC. Protein product: CSAGATSGRSYEQYF. The chain has TRBV20-1 and TRBJ2-7; 8 bases are a match to TRBD2. There are 15 residues in the CDR3. V dropped 5 bases and J dropped 1; count of bases not matched to a gene: 10. In germline, CDR1 is DFQATT, CDR2 SNEGSKA (reference sequence).

This clonotype occurred many times. The CDR3 sequence: CATSAVRPSTDTQYF. CDR3 bases: TGTGCCACCAGTGCAGTCCGTCCAAGCACAGATACGCAGTATTTT. The chain recombines TRBV24-1 with TRBJ2-3; D not certain. CDR3 size: 15 residues. V gave up 5 bases and J gave up 0 bases, with 11 bases separating them. CDR1 is KGHDR, CDR2 SFDVKD, per germline.

This clonotype was counted many times. V and J are TRBV6-6 and TRBJ2-3, with 7 bases identical to TRBD1. Trimming removed 0 bases from V and 0 bases from J; junction bases left unmatched: 6. Germline V gene data show CDR1 as MNHNY and CDR2 as SVGAGI (reference sequence). This CDR3 is 17 amino acids long. CDR3 DNA: TGTGCCAGCAGTTACTCGACAGGGACATCCAGCACAGATACGCAGTATTTT. Encoded protein: CASSYSTGTSSTDTQYF.

This clonotype was observed at least ten times. The chain combines TRBV4-1 with TRBJ1-1; no clear D gene. Germline V gene data show CDR1 as MGHRA and CDR2 as YSYEKL. The CDR3 length is 15 residues. Trimming shortened V by 1 base and J by 4 bases, and 13 bases separated the two germline ends. The CDR3 bases are TGCGCCAGCAGCCAAGTCGGGTCGCAAGGCACTGAAGCTTTCTTT. It codes for CASSQVGSQGTEAFF.

This clonotype showed up many times. The chain combines TRBV29-1 with TRBJ1-2, with a tentative D call TRBD1 (5 bases). In germline, CDR1 is SQVTM, CDR2 ANQGSEA. The CDR3 is made up of 11 amino acids. The ends were cut back, 6 bases at V and 4 bases at J, with 9 bases in the middle. The CDR3 loop is CSVPDSYGYTF. For the CDR3, the DNA is TGCAGCGTCCCAGACAGCTATGGCTACACCTTC.

The chain joins TRBV7-2 to TRBJ2-7; TRBD2 matches at 8 bases. The V segment lost 1 base and the J segment 6 bases; nucleotides outside the gene matches: 5. The CDR3 runs 14 residues. CDR1 and CDR2 from the germline V gene are SGHTA and FQGNSA. CDR3 in amino acids: CASSLGLATSEQYF. CDR3 nucleotides: TGTGCCAGCAGCTTAGGACTAGCGACCTCCGAGCAGTACTTC.

By its share, this clonotype is medium-sized. The J gene is TRBJ1-3, the V gene TRBV12-3 or TRBV12-4; D is undetermined. The CDR3 extends over 12 amino acids. With 9 bases removed from V and 3 bases from J, the gap between germline ends came to 9 bases. CDR3 nucleotide sequence: TGTGCCAGTACCTTGAGTGGAAACACCATATATTTT. Encoded protein: CASTLSGNTIYF.

This clonotype appeared many times. The chain combines TRBV27 with TRBJ2-7; 13 nucleotides align to TRBD2. The germline gives CDR1 MNHEY, CDR2 SMNVEV (reference sequence). J was trimmed by 7 bases and V by 4 bases; bases with no gene match: 13. The CDR3 has 17 residues. CDR3 DNA: TGTGCCAGCAGTTGGGGACTAGCGGGATCCCCAAGGCGTGAGCAGTACTTC. Its translation: CASSWGLAGSPRREQYF.

This clonotype was seen only a few times. The CDR3 DNA follows: TGTGCCAGCAGTCTTCTAGCAGTCAAAGAGACCCAGTACTTC. Protein sequence: CASSLLAVKETQYF. This chain joins TRBV2 and TRBJ2-5; D is possibly TRBD2 (5 bases). V was pared by 5 bases and J by 3 bases, with 13 bases between. The CDR3 consists of 14 residues. Germline V CDR1 and CDR2: SNHLY, FYNNEI.

At least ten counts were recorded for this clonotype. The chain has TRBV6-2 or TRBV6-3 and TRBJ2-1, with D possibly TRBD2 on 5 matching bases. The CDR3 runs 14 residues. Germline values: CDR1 MNHEY, CDR2 SVGEGT. V gave up 4 bases and J gave up 11 bases, with 18 bases separating them. CDR3: CASSLDSGGRKQFF. CDR3 coding DNA: TGTGCCAGCAGTTTAGATAGTGGTGGGAGAAAGCAGTTCTTC.

This clonotype was found many times. This chain connects TRBV25-1 to TRBJ2-7; TRBD2 agrees at 9 bases. From germline, CDR1 is MGHDK and CDR2 SYGVNS. J gave up 7 bases and V 1 base, and 8 bases lay outside the gene matches. This CDR3 is built from 15 residues. The CDR3 coding sequence is TGTGCCAGCAGTGAATCAATAGCGGGAGTGGGGGAGCAGTACTTC. It is translated as CASSESIAGVGEQYF.

This clonotype came up many times. The chain recombines TRBV11-3 with TRBJ2-5, with a possible D match to TRBD2 (6 bases). Germline assignment: CDR1 SGHNT and CDR2 YENEEA. Trimming removed 3 bases from V and 0 bases from J, with 20 bases in between. The CDR3 covers 18 residues. The DNA for the CDR3 is TGTGCCAGCAGCTTGTTCGGATTTGGGGGACTGTACCAAGAGACCCAGTACTTC. It is translated as CASSLFGFGGLYQETQYF.

In this sample, this clonotype is medium-sized. The chain recombines TRBV11-2 with TRBJ2-1, with no clear D. CDR3 length: 13 residues. Germline V CDR1 and CDR2: SGHAT, FQNNGV. V was cut by 6 bases and J by 0 bases, with 6 bases left in between. Written as DNA, the CDR3 is TGTGCCAGCAGAAGAAGCTCCTACAATGAGCAGTTCTTC. It yields the protein CASRRSSYNEQFF.

The table lists this clonotype with many counts. The CDR3 is CASSYTDTDTQYF. The CDR3 DNA is TGTGCCAGCAGTTACACCGACACAGATACGCAGTATTTT. This rearrangement joins TRBV6-5 to TRBJ2-3; no definite D call. CDR1 and CDR2 from the germline V gene are MNHEY and SVGAGI. CDR3 length: 13 residues. The V end was cut by 2 bases, the J end by 2 bases, with 5 bases between.

The sample holds many counts of this clonotype. The gene calls are TRBV4-1 and TRBJ2-2; D not certain. V was pared by 0 bases and J by 5 bases, with 10 bases between. CDR3 length: 15 residues. The germline CDR1 and CDR2 sequences are MGHRA and YSYEKL. CDR3 amino acids: CASSQDLIVTGELFF. The CDR3 DNA follows: TGCGCCAGCAGCCAAGATCTAATCGTGACCGGGGAGCTGTTTTTT.

This clonotype was seen at least ten times. This sequence joins TRBV12-3 or TRBV12-4 and TRBJ2-7, with 9 positions matching TRBD2. Unmatched junction bases numbered 16, after V lost 2 bases and J lost 2 bases. The CDR3 covers 19 residues. The CDR3 region has the DNA TGTGCCAGCAGTTTATCCTGGCGGGAGGGTGCCCGAATCACCTACGAGCAGTACTTC. It is translated as CASSLSWREGARITYEQYF.

This clonotype was found many times. Mismatch with germline at one junction end may stem from a read error. This chain connects TRBV7-7 to TRBJ2-1; 10 nucleotides match TRBD2. Looked up from germline, CDR1 is SSHAT and CDR2 is FNYEAQ (reference sequence). The CDR3 runs to 16 residues. CDR3 sequence: CASSLRLAGEGDEQFF. In DNA form, the CDR3 reads TGTGCTAGCAGCTTACGCCTAGCGGGAGAGGGGGATGAGCAGTTCTTC. The full variable domain, its missing parts supplied by reference TRBV7-7 and TRBJ2-1, is GAGVSQSPRYKVTKRGQDVTLRCDPISSHATLYWYQQALGQGPEFLTYFNYEAQPDKSGLPSDRFSAERPEGSISTLTIQRTEQRDSAMYRCASSLRLAGEGDEQFFGPGTRLTVL.

There are many counts of this clonotype. The gene calls are TRBV12-3 or TRBV12-4 and TRBJ2-4; TRBD1 or TRBD2 may be the D gene (5 bases each). V lost 6 bases and J lost 3, with 12 bases in between. This CDR3 spans 14 amino acids. For the CDR3, the DNA is TGTGCCAGCAGCCCAGGGACGGTCAAAAACATTCAGTACTTC. Its translation: CASSPGTVKNIQYF.

Many counts were recorded for this clonotype. This rearrangement joins TRBV6-6 to TRBJ2-1; D might be TRBD2 (5 bases). The germline V gene has CDR1 MNHNY and CDR2 SVGAGI (reference sequence). The germline V and J ends were trimmed by 7 bases and 4 bases, with 11 bases remaining between them. CDR3 length: 13 residues. CDR3 in DNA: TGTGCCAGCATCTCCGGGAATTACAATGAGCAGTTCTTC. As protein: CASISGNYNEQFF.

This clonotype was recorded many times. This rearrangement joins TRBV10-3 to TRBJ2-1; 9 bases match TRBD2. V was clipped by 2 bases and J by 6 bases; unmatched bases: 2. Germline V lookup: CDR1 ENHRY, CDR2 SYGVKD. The CDR3 length is 14 residues. The CDR3 nucleotides read TGTGCCATCAGTGAGGGGACTAGCCCCAATGAGCAGTTCTTC. Protein: CAISEGTSPNEQFF.

This clonotype has at least ten counts. The rearrangement joins TRBV6-1 to TRBJ2-7, with 8 bases that match TRBD2. The CDR3 length is 14 residues. Trimming removed 5 bases from V and 2 bases from J; junction bases left unmatched: 5. Germline values: CDR1 MNHNS, CDR2 SASEGT. The CDR3 loop is CASSPLAATYEQYF. The DNA of the CDR3 is TGTGCCAGCAGTCCACTAGCGGCCACCTACGAGCAGTACTTC.

This clonotype occurred many times. The chain combines TRBV29-1 with TRBJ2-1, with 10 bases lining up with TRBD2. Germline CDR1 is SQVTM and CDR2 is ANQGSEA. The CDR3 is 20 residues long. Trimming removed 1 base from V and 1 base from J; junction bases left unmatched: 16. In nucleotides, the CDR3 is TGCAGCGTTGAAGCAGCGGAATCTAGCGGGAGAGCTAGTTCCTACAATGAGCAGTTCTTC. Its protein product is CSVEAAESSGRASSYNEQFF.

The chain uses TRBV7-9 and TRBJ1-2, with D possibly matching TRBD1 (6 bases). Germline V gene lookup returns CDR1 SEHNR and CDR2 FQNEAQ (reference sequence). V gave up 0 bases and J gave up 7 bases, with 9 bases separating them. This CDR3 is 13 amino acids long. Here the CDR3 reads CASSLAAGAGYTF. CDR3 in DNA: TGTGCCAGCAGCTTAGCGGCAGGGGCTGGCTACACCTTC.

This clonotype occurred many times. J is TRBJ1-2 and V is TRBV4-3, with 9 bases fitting TRBD1. There are 16 residues in the CDR3. Germline V lookup: CDR1 LGHNA, CDR2 YSLEER. With V trimmed by 0 bases and J by 7 bases, 9 bases remained unmatched. In DNA, the CDR3 is TGCGCCAGCAGCCAAGAAGTAGGACAGGGGCGGGGTGGCTACACCTTC. Translated, it gives CASSQEVGQGRGGYTF.

This clonotype came up many times. This chain links TRBV5-1 with TRBJ1-4, with D maybe TRBD1 (6 bases). The CDR3 is 13 amino acids. Germline CDR1 is SGHRS and CDR2 is YFSETQ. The V end was cut by 5 bases, the J end by 4 bases, with 9 bases between. Here the CDR3 reads CASRTDSNEKLFF. DNA of the CDR3: TGCGCCAGCAGAACGGACAGTAATGAAAAACTGTTTTTT.

This clonotype occurred many times. The gene calls are TRBV7-2 and TRBJ2-6, with no clear D. With 6 bases removed from V and 0 bases from J, the gap between germline ends came to 6 bases. The germline gives CDR1 SGHTA, CDR2 FQGNSA. The CDR3 totals 14 residues. CDR3 sequence: CASRVISGANVLTF. The DNA for the CDR3 is TGTGCCAGCAGAGTGATCTCTGGGGCCAACGTCCTGACTTTC.

This clonotype was seen repeatedly, ten times or more. The gene calls are TRBV5-1 and TRBJ1-6; D not certain. The V and J ends lost 0 bases and 5 bases respectively, with 12 bases between them. This CDR3 comprises 16 residues. Germline CDR1 reads SGHRS; CDR2 reads YFSETQ. This CDR3 reads CASSLAGSEDNSPLHF. The CDR3 bases are TGCGCCAGCAGCTTGGCTGGCAGCGAAGATAATTCACCCCTCCACTTT.

This clonotype was found many times. The chain employs TRBV2 and TRBJ2-3; 8 bases align to TRBD1. The CDR3 is made up of 15 amino acids. Germline assignment: CDR1 SNHLY and CDR2 FYNNEI. J lost 3 bases, V lost 6 bases, and 8 bases had no gene match. The CDR3 sequence is CASRDLDRVTDTQYF. CDR3 DNA: TGTGCCAGCAGGGACCTGGACAGGGTAACAGATACGCAGTATTTT.

This clonotype has at least ten counts. The chain has TRBV7-2 and TRBJ2-7; D is possibly TRBD1 (5 bases). Trimming left V 3 bases short and J 5 bases short, with 8 bases between. CDR3 length equals 12 residues. The germline V gene has CDR1 SGHTA and CDR2 FQGNSA. CDR3: CASSFSRDEQYF. The CDR3 DNA reads as TGTGCCAGCAGCTTTTCCAGGGACGAGCAGTACTTC.

This clonotype was recorded at least ten times. The rearrangement uses TRBV12-3 or TRBV12-4 and TRBJ1-1; D not resolved. The CDR3 is made up of 13 amino acids. Trimming took off 2 bases at V and 1 base at J, with 5 bases between the two ends. The CDR3 here is CASSLWENTEAFF. CDR3 bases: TGTGCCAGCAGTTTATGGGAGAACACTGAAGCTTTCTTT.